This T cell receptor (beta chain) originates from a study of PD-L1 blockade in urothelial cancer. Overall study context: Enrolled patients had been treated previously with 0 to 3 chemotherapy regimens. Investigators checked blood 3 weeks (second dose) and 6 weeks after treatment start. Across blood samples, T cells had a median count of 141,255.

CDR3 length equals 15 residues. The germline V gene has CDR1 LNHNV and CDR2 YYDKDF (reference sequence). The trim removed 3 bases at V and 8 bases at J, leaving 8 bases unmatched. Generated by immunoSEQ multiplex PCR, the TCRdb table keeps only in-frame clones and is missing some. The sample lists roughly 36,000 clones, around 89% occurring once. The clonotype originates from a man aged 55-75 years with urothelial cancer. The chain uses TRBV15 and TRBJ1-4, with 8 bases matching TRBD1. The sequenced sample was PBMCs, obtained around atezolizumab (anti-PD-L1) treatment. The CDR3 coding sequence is TGTGCCACCAGCAGGGAAGACAGGGGAGGCGAAAAACTGTTTTTT. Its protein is CATSREDRGGEKLFF. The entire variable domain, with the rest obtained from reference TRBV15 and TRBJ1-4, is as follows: DAMVIQNPRYQVTQFGKPVTLSCSQTLNHNVMYWYQQKSSQAPKLLFHYYDKDFNNEADTPDNFQSRRPNTSFCFLDIRSPGLGDTAMYLCATSREDRGGEKLFFGSGTQLSVL.